This TCR beta chain appears in the sequencing data of a study of Ad26.COV2.S vaccination and SARS-CoV-2 variants. Study-level information: Ad26.COV2.S was injected intramuscularly once or twice, 56 days apart. The study, taken as a whole, reports: Vaccine recipients showed a spike-specific TCR breadth that was higher than in placebo recipients. Whether participants received vaccine or placebo, their non-spike TCR breadth was similar.

Method: immunoSEQ multiplex PCR; TCRdb's copy keeps in-frame clones and lacks some. Among about 250,000 clones listed, 70% to 90% were seen once. The germline gives CDR1 SGHAT, CDR2 FQNNGV. Trimming pared 2 bases from V and 5 bases from J, leaving 10 bases between. This CDR3 contains 13 residues. The sample's treatment: approximately 18 received Ad26.COV2.S at low or high dose, single or two shots; about 5 received placebo; per-sample allocation not given. Sampling happened 63 days after the first vaccine or placebo injection. The vaccine antigen was prefusion-stabilized Wuhan SARS-CoV-2 spike. To note about this clone: The antigen is not known.

The V and J genes are TRBV11-2 and TRBJ2-7; D perhaps matches TRBD1 (6 bases). This receptor was taken from a person between 18 and 60 years old who received the Ad26.COV2.S COVID-19 vaccine or a placebo. The sample consisted of peripheral blood, taken in a trial of Ad26.COV2.S vaccine versus placebo. Written as DNA, the CDR3 is TGTGCCAGCAGCTTATCAGAGGGGGACGAGCAGTACTTC. Translated, it gives CASSLSEGDEQYF.